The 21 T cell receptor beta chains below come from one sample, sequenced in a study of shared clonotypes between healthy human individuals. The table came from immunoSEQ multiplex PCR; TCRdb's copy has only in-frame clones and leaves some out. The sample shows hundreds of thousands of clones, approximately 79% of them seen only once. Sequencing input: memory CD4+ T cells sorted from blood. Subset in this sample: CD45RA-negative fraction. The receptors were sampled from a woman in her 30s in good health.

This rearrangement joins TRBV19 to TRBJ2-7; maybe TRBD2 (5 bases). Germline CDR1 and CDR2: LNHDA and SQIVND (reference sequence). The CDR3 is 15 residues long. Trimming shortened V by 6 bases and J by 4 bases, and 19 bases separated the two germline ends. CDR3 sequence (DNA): TGTGCCAGTAGCACCCGGACGGAGGCCCGATACGAGCAGTACTTC. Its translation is CASSTRTEARYEQYF.

The CDR3 bases are TGTGCCAGTAGTATGATGGTTAGTCTGAATGAGCAGTTCTTC. Amino acid sequence: CASSMMVSLNEQFF. The chain is built from TRBV19 and TRBJ2-1; D gene uncertain. Trimming stripped 3 bases from V and 7 bases from J, with 13 bases between. The CDR3 runs 14 residues. Germline assignment: CDR1 LNHDA and CDR2 SQIVND (reference sequence).

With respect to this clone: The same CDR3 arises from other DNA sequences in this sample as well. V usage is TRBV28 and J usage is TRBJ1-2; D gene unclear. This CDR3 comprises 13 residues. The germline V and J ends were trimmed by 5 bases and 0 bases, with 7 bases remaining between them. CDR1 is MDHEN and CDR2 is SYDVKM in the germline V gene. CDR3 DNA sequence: TGTGCCAGCAGTACAGTTACTAACTATGGCTACACCTTC. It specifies CASSTVTNYGYTF.

Here the CDR3 DNA reads TGTGCCATCAGTGAAGTCCCGGGACGGATTAGCAATCAGCCCCAGCATTTT. Its translation: CAISEVPGRISNQPQHF. The V gene is TRBV10-3, the J gene TRBJ1-5; D possibly corresponds to TRBD1 (5 bases). There are 17 residues in the CDR3. Trimming took 3 bases from V and 0 from J, leaving 15 bases between them. Germline lookup yields CDR1 ENHRY and CDR2 SYGVKD.

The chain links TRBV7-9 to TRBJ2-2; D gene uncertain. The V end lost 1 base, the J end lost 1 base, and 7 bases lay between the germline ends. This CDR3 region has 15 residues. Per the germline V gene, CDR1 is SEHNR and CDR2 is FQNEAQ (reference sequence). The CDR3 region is CASSLVIGNTGELFF. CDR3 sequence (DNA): TGTGCCAGCAGCTTAGTTATTGGGAACACCGGGGAGCTGTTTTTT.

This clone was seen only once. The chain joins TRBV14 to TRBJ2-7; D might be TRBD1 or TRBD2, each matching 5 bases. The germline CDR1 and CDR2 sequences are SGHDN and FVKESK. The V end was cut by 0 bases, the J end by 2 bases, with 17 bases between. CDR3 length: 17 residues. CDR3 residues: CASSQERGRFIPYEQYF. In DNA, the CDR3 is TGTGCCAGCAGCCAAGAACGGGGCCGATTCATTCCCTACGAGCAGTACTTC.

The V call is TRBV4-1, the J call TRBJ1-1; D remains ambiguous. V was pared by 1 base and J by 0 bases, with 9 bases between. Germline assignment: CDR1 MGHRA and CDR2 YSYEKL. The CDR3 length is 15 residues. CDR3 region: CASSQVERLNTEAFF. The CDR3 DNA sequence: TGCGCCAGCAGCCAAGTTGAGAGACTGAACACTGAAGCTTTCTTT.

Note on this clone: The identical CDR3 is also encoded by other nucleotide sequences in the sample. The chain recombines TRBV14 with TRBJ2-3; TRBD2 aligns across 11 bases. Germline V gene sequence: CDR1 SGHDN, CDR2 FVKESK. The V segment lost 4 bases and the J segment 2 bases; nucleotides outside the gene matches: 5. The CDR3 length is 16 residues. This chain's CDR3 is CASSPGLAVNTDTQYF. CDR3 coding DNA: TGTGCCAGCAGCCCGGGACTAGCGGTCAACACAGATACGCAGTATTTT.

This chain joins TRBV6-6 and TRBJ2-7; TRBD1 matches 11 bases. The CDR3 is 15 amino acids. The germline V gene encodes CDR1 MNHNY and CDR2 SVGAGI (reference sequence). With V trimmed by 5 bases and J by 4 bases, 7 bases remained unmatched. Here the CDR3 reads CASSKPGQGDYEQYF. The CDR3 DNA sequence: TGTGCCAGCAGTAAGCCGGGACAGGGGGATTACGAGCAGTACTTC.

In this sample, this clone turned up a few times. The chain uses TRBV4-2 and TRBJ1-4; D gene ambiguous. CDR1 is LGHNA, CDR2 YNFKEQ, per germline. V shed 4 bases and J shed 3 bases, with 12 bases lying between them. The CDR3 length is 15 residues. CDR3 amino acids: CASSLLGSSNEKLFF. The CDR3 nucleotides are TGTGCCAGCAGCCTTCTAGGGAGCTCTAATGAAAAACTGTTTTTT.

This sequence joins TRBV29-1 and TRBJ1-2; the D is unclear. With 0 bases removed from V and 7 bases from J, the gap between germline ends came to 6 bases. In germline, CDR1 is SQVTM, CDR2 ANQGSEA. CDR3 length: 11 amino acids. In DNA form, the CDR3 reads TGCAGCGTTGAAGACGCTGGTGGCTACACCTTC. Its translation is CSVEDAGGYTF.

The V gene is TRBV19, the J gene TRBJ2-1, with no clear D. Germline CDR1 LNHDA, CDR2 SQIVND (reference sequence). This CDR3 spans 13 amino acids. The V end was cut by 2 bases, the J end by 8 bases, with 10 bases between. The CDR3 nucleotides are TGTGCCAGTAGTATAATAGTCTCTGATGAGCAGTTCTTC. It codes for CASSIIVSDEQFF.

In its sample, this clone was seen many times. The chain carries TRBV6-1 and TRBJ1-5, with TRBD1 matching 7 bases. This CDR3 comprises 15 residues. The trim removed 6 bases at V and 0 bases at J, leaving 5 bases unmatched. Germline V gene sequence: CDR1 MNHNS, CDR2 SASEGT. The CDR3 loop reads CASRGTDYSNQPQHF. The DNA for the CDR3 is TGTGCCAGCAGGGGGACAGATTATAGCAATCAGCCCCAGCATTTT.

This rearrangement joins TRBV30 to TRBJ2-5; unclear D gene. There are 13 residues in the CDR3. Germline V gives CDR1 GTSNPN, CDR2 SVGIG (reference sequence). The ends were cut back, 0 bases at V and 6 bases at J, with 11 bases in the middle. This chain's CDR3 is CAWSVRLLQTQYF. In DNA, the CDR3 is TGTGCCTGGAGTGTACGGCTACTGCAGACCCAGTACTTC.

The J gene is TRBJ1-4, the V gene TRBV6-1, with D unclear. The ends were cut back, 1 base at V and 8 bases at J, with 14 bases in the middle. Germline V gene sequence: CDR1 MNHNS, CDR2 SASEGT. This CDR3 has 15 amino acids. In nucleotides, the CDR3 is TGTGCCAGCAGTGAAGGGCCCAACCCGGAGGAAAAACTGTTTTTT. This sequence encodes CASSEGPNPEEKLFF.

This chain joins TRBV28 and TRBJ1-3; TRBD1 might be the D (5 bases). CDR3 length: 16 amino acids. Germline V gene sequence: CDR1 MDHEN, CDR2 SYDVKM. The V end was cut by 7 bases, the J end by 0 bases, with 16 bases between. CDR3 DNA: TGTGCCAGCACCCTTGGGGGGGATTCCTCTGGAAACACCATATATTTT. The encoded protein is CASTLGGDSSGNTIYF.

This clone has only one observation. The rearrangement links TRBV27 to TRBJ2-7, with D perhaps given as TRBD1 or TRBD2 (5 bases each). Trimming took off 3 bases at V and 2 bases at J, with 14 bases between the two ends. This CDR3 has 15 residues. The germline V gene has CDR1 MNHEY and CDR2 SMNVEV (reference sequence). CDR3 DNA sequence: TGTGCCAGCAGTTTCGGGGCTAGCCGCGCCTACGAGCAGTACTTC. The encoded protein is CASSFGASRAYEQYF.

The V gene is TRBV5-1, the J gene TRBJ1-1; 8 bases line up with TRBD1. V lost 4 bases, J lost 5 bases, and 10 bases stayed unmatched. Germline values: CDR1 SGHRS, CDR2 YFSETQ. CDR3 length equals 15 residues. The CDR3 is CASSPHSDRDTEAFF. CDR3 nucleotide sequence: TGCGCCAGCAGCCCCCACTCGGACAGGGATACTGAAGCTTTCTTT.

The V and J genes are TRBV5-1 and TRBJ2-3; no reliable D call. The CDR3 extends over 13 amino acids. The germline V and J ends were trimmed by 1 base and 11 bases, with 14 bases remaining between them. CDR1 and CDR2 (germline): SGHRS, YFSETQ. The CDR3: CASSLNTGTEQYF. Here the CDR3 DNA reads TGCGCCAGCAGCTTGAACACGGGTACTGAGCAGTATTTT.

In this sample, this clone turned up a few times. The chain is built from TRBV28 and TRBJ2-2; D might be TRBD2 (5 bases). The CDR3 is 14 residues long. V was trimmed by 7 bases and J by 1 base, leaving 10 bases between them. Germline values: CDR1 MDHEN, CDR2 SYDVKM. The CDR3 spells CASNEGGNTGELFF. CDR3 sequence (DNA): TGTGCCAGCAACGAGGGCGGGAACACCGGGGAGCTGTTTTTT.

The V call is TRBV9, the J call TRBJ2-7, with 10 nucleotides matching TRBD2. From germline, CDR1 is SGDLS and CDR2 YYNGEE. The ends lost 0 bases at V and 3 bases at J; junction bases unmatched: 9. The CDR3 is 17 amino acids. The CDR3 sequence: CASSVAASGSTIYEQYF. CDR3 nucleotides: TGTGCCAGCAGCGTAGCGGCTAGCGGGAGTACTATCTACGAGCAGTACTTC.